This TCR beta chain was identified during a study of neurological immune-mediated disorders. Time point noted: longitudinal time-point 2. This clonotype was counted many times. Antigen: not known. From 15-18 subjects, over 170 million TCR-beta sequences were obtained in each sequencing run. From the 5' RACE reads, TCRdb called clonotypes with MiXCR, one entry per CDR3 protein. This repertoire shows 70,000 to 90,000 distinct CDR3 sequences, over 4.5% found once; its top ten account for 7.9%. Regarding the study as a whole: On phylogenetic grouping, the repertoires of 18 of 34 multiple sclerosis patients fell within one related-CDR3 cluster, constituting a possible signature.

The CDR3 loop spans 14 amino acids. Germline CDR1 DFQATT, CDR2 SNEGSKA (reference sequence). Deletions cut 2 bases from V and 4 bases from J, with 12 bases between. Source material: PBMCs. The J gene is TRBJ1-5, the V gene TRBV20-1; D not resolved. The sequence was collected from a woman aged 55-70 years with multiple sclerosis. CDR3 sequence (DNA): TGCAGTGCTAGAAGGCTTGGAGGGAATCAGCCCCAGCATTTT. Translation gives CSARRLGGNQPQHF.